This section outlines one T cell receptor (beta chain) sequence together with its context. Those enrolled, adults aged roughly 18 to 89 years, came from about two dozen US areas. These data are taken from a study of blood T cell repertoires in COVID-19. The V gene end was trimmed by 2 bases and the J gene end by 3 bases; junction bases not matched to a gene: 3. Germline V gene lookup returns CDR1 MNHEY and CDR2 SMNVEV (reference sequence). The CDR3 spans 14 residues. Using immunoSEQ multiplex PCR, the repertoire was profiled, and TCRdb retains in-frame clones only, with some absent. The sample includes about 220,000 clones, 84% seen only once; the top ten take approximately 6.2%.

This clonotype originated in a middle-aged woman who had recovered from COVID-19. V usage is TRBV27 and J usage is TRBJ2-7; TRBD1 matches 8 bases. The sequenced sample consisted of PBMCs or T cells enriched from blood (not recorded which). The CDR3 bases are TGTGCCAGCAGTTTAGCAGGGGGCTTCTACGAGCAGTACTTC. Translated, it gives CASSLAGGFYEQYF.